The rows below give T cell receptor beta chains drawn from one sample of a study of blood T cell repertoires in COVID-19. Assay used: immunoSEQ multiplex PCR; TCRdb lists only in-frame clones, some missing. The table records some 170,000 clones, over 80% of them present only once. The material sequenced was peripheral blood. Receptors originate from a woman in her sixties or seventies with acute or convalescent COVID-19. Both conserved end residues are part of each CDR3. The D gene is left open where the match is weak. Size tells how often a clone was seen (once, few, many) or the class of an expanded clone, and some rows leave it out.

j_gene | v_gene | d_gene | abundance | CDR3nt | CDR3aa
TRBJ2-5 | TRBV5-5 | NA | few | TGTGCCAGCAGCTTGGCCAGGGGGGCAGGTGAGACCCAGTACTTC | CASSLARGAGETQYF
TRBJ2-2 | TRBV28 | TRBD1 | NA | TGTGCCAGCAGTTCCCCTAGGACAGGGGGCTTTTTCGGGGAGCTGTTTTTT | CASSSPRTGGFFGELFF
TRBJ2-7 | TRBV5-5 | TRBD2 | once | TGTGCCAGCACCTTTCCACTAGCGGGAGCCAGATACGAGCAGTACTTC | CASTFPLAGARYEQYF
TRBJ1-1 | TRBV19 | TRBD1 | NA | TGTGCCAGTAGTATAGGGGACAGGTACCCGCGGGCTTTCTTT | CASSIGDRYPRAFF
TRBJ1-5 | TRBV11-3 | NA | NA | TGTGCCAGCAGCTTAGTTAGCCCGGGGTCCCAGCATTTT | CASSLVSPGSQHF
TRBJ2-7 | TRBV19 | NA | few | TGTGCCAGTAGTATTACAGTCTCCTACGAGCAGTACTTC | CASSITVSYEQYF
TRBJ2-3 | TRBV7-2 | NA | NA | TGTGCCAGCAGCTTAGACGGGGCTAGCGACCGCACAGATACGCAGTATTTT | CASSLDGASDRTDTQYF
TRBJ1-2 | TRBV24-1 | NA | NA | TGTGCCACCAGTGTCGCGGGCAGCTATGGCTACACCTTC | CATSVAGSYGYTF
TRBJ1-2 | TRBV11-2 | NA | once | TGTGCCAGCAGCCCGTCCCGGTCCTATGGCTACACCTTC | CASSPSRSYGYTF
TRBJ2-3 | TRBV4-2 | TRBD2 | NA | TGTGCCAGCAGCCAAGGACTAGCGGGGGGCACAGATACGCAGTATTTT | CASSQGLAGGTDTQYF
TRBJ1-5 | TRBV5-1 | TRBD1 | NA | TGCGCCAGCAGCTTGAGGCCAGGGGGCGATCAGCCCCAGCATTTT | CASSLRPGGDQPQHF
TRBJ2-5 | TRBV2 | NA | once | TGTGCCAGCATTCCCCCCCGCCGGACTGGGCAAGAGACCCAGTACTTC | CASIPPRRTGQETQYF
TRBJ1-3 | TRBV5-6 | NA | NA | TGTGCCAGCAGCCCTGGGGGGTCTGGAAACACCATATATTTT | CASSPGGSGNTIYF
TRBJ1-1 | TRBV27 | NA | NA | TGTGCCAGCAGTCTCGGGACTACCTTCGAAGCTTTCTTT | CASSLGTTFEAFF
TRBJ2-7 | TRBV6-2/TRBV6-3 | NA | NA | TGTGCCAGCAGTTACTCGGGGGCGTCCTACGAGCAGTACTTC | CASSYSGASYEQYF
TRBJ2-3 | TRBV18 | NA | NA | TGTGCCAGCTCACCCCAGCAGGGGGGTAGCACAGATACGCAGTATTTT | CASSPQQGGSTDTQYF
TRBJ1-3 | TRBV11-2 | NA | NA | TGTGCCAGCAGCCCATGGGACATCCAGGGGCCTGGAAACACCATATATTTT | CASSPWDIQGPGNTIYF
TRBJ1-4 | TRBV15 | TRBD1 | NA | TGTGCCACCAGCCAACAGGGGCCGTATGAAAAACTGTTTTTT | CATSQQGPYEKLFF
TRBJ1-5 | TRBV5-5 | NA | NA | TGTGCCAGCAGCTTGTTGACAGCAAGTAGCAATCAGCCCCAGCATTTT | CASSLLTASSNQPQHF
TRBJ1-2 | TRBV5-5 | NA | NA | TGTGCCAGCAGCTTTGCAGGAGGTGGCTATGGCTACACCTTC | CASSFAGGGYGYTF
TRBJ2-3 | TRBV7-3 | TRBD2 | NA | TGTGCCAGCAGCTTAAGACTAGCGGGGGCAGATACGCAGTATTTT | CASSLRLAGADTQYF
TRBJ2-3 | TRBV9 | TRBD2 | NA | TGTGCCAGCAGCTCCCGGGGGGGGGCAGATACGCAGTATTTT | CASSSRGGADTQYF
TRBJ2-2 | TRBV11-1 | TRBD1 | NA | TGTGCCAGCAGCTTAGAGGGGGCAATTTACGGGGAGCTGTTTTTT | CASSLEGAIYGELFF
TRBJ1-3 | TRBV19 | TRBD1 | NA | TGTGCCAGTAGTATAGCCGGGACAGACTCTGGAAACACCATATATTTT | CASSIAGTDSGNTIYF
TRBJ2-7 | TRBV2 | NA | once | TGTGCCAGCAGTGTAGGAGGCTACGAGCAGTACTTC | CASSVGGYEQYF
TRBJ2-2 | TRBV6-5 | TRBD1 | NA | TGTGCCAGCAGTCGGACAGGGAGCTCCGGGGAGCTGTTTTTT | CASSRTGSSGELFF
TRBJ1-5 | TRBV15 | NA | NA | TGTGCCACCAGCAGAGGAGGTTTTAGGGGGGGATATAGTAATCAGCCCCAGCATTTT | CATSRGGFRGGYSNQPQHF
TRBJ2-1 | TRBV12-3/TRBV12-4 | NA | NA | TGTGCCAGCAGTCACCCATACAGGGATGAGCAGTTCTTC | CASSHPYRDEQFF
TRBJ1-3 | TRBV28 | NA | NA | TGTGCCAGCAGTCGGGGAATAAGAAACACCATATATTTT | CASSRGIRNTIYF
TRBJ1-5 | TRBV29-1 | NA | NA | TGCAGCGTCACTCAGGGTAGCAATCAGCCCCAGCATTTT | CSVTQGSNQPQHF
TRBJ2-4 | TRBV20-1 | NA | few | TGCAGTGCTAGTAGGGCAGCATCCACGAGCGGTCAGTACTTC | CSASRAASTSGQYF
TRBJ2-7 | TRBV28 | NA | NA | TGTGCCAGCAGTTCCTCTTCGGGACACTTGGCCTACGAGCAGTACTTC | CASSSSSGHLAYEQYF
TRBJ2-7 | TRBV27 | NA | NA | TGTGCCAGCAGTTTTACAGGAGGGTTCCCCTCCGAGCAGTACTTC | CASSFTGGFPSEQYF
TRBJ1-2 | TRBV3-1/TRBV3-2 | TRBD1 | NA | TGTGCCAGCAGCCCCCGGGACAGGGCTAGGGGCTACACCTTC | CASSPRDRARGYTF
TRBJ2-7 | TRBV18 | TRBD1 | NA | TGTGCCAGCAAAATCGGGACAGGGGCCTACGAGCAGTACTTC | CASKIGTGAYEQYF
TRBJ2-1 | TRBV11-3 | TRBD2 | NA | TGTGCCAGCAGCTTCAGGGGGACTAGCGGGAGTCATGAGCAGTTCTTC | CASSFRGTSGSHEQFF
TRBJ2-1 | TRBV10-2 | TRBD2 | NA | TGCGCCAGCAGTGGGCTAGCGGGGTACAATGAGCAGTTCTTC | CASSGLAGYNEQFF
TRBJ2-1 | TRBV28 | TRBD2 | NA | TGTGCCAGCAGTTCCGGGGGGGGGCGGAGTAGCTGGAGCTCCTACAATGAGCAGTTCTTC | CASSSGGGRSSWSSYNEQFF
TRBJ2-1 | TRBV9 | TRBD2 | few | TGTGCCAGCAGCGTAGAAGTAGCGGGAGTAGGCGGTGAGCAGTTCTTC | CASSVEVAGVGGEQFF
TRBJ1-1 | TRBV19 | NA | NA | TGTGCCAGTAGTATGGCAGGGATGAACACTGAAGCTTTCTTT | CASSMAGMNTEAFF
TRBJ1-5 | TRBV7-2 | TRBD1 | NA | TGTGCCAGCAGCTTGGGTAACAGGGGCTCTACTCAGCCCCAGCATTTT | CASSLGNRGSTQPQHF
TRBJ1-2 | TRBV28 | NA | NA | TGTGCCAGCAGTTTAGACATCTATGGCTACACCTTC | CASSLDIYGYTF
TRBJ2-3 | TRBV28 | NA | NA | TGTGCCAGCATCAGTAGCACAGATACGCAGTATTTT | CASISSTDTQYF
TRBJ1-3 | TRBV27 | NA | NA | TGTGCCAGCAGTTTAGAGGGTTCAGACGGAAACACCATATATTTT | CASSLEGSDGNTIYF
TRBJ2-3 | TRBV19 | NA | NA | TGTGCCAGTAGCCGAGGGTTCGCCCGCACAGATACGCAGTATTTT | CASSRGFARTDTQYF
TRBJ2-7 | TRBV19 | TRBD1 | few | TGTGCCAGTAGTACAGCAGGGGGCTACGAGCAGTACTTC | CASSTAGGYEQYF
TRBJ2-1 | TRBV5-1 | TRBD2 | once | TGCGCCAGCAGCTTGGGACTAGCGGGAGGTCTAGGTGAGCAGTTCTTC | CASSLGLAGGLGEQFF
TRBJ2-7 | TRBV4-1 | NA | few | TGCGCCAGCAGCCAAGGACGGGAGACTTTCTACGAGCAGTACTTC | CASSQGRETFYEQYF
TRBJ1-3 | TRBV19 | NA | NA | TGTGCCAGTAGTAGTTCGGCAGGGACTGGAAACACCATATATTTT | CASSSSAGTGNTIYF
TRBJ2-7 | TRBV5-6 | TRBD1 | NA | TGTGCCAGCAGCTCCGTGTGGACAGGGGGCTCTTACGAGCAGTACTTC | CASSSVWTGGSYEQYF
TRBJ1-1 | TRBV9 | NA | NA | TGTGCCAGCAGCGTATCCCCCACGACAGGCATGGGAAACACTGAAGCTTTCTTT | CASSVSPTTGMGNTEAFF
TRBJ2-2 | TRBV15 | NA | NA | TGTGCCACCAGCAGAGGGAGGATCGGAAACACCGGGGAGCTGTTTTTT | CATSRGRIGNTGELFF
TRBJ2-1 | TRBV30 | TRBD2 | few | TGTGCCTGGAGAGAGGGACTAGTCTACAATGAGCAGTTCTTC | CAWREGLVYNEQFF
TRBJ2-1 | TRBV7-3 | NA | NA | TGTGCCAGCAGCTTAATTTCCGGGGCCTACAATGAGCAGTTCTTC | CASSLISGAYNEQFF
TRBJ2-2 | TRBV27 | NA | NA | TGTGCCAGCAGCTTTTCCCGGAACACCGGGGAGCTGTTTTTT | CASSFSRNTGELFF
TRBJ2-7 | TRBV6-5 | NA | NA | TGTGCCAGCAGCAACCTCCAGGGGTTCGAGCAGTACTTC | CASSNLQGFEQYF
TRBJ1-6 | TRBV9 | NA | once | TGTGCCAGCAGCGTAGACAGCAGCTCCTATAATTCACCCCTCCACTTT | CASSVDSSSYNSPLHF
TRBJ1-1 | TRBV7-9 | NA | NA | TGTGCCAGCAGCGATACAGGGATATTTGGGAACACTGAAGCTTTCTTT | CASSDTGIFGNTEAFF